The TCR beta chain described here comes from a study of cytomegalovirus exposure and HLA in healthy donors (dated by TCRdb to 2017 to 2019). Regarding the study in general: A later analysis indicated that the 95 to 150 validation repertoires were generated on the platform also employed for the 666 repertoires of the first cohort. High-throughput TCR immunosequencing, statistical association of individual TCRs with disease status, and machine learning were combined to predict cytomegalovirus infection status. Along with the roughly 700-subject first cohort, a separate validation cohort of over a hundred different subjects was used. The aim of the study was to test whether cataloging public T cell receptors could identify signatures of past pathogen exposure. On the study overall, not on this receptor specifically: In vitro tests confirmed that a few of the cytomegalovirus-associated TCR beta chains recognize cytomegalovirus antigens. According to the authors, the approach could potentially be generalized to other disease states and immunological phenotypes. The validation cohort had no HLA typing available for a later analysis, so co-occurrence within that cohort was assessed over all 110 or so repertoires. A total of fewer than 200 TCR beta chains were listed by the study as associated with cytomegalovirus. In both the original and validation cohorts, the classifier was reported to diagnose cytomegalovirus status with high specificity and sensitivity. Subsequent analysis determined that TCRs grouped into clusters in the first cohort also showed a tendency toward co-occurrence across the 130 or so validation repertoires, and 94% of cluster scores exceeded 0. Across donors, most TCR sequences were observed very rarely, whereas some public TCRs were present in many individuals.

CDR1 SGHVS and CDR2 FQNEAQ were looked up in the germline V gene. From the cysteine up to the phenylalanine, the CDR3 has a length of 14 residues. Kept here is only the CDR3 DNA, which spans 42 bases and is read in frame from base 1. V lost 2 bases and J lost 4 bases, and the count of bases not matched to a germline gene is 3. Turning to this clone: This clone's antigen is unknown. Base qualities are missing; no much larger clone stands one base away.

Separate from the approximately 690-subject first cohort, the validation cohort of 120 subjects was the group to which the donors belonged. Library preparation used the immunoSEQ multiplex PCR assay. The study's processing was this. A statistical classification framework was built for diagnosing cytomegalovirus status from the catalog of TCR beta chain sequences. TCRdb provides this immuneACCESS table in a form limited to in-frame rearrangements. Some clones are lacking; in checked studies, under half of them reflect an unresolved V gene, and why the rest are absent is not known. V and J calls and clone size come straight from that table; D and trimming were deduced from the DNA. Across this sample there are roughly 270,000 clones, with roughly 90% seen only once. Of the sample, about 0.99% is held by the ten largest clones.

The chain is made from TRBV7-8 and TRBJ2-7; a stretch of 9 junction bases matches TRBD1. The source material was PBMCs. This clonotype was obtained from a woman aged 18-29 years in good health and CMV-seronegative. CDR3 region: CASSLPDRGYEQYF. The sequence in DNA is TGTGCCAGCAGCTTACCGGACAGGGGTTACGAGCAGTACTTC.